The 32 T cell receptor beta chains presented below share a single source sample, sequenced in a study of T cell responses to AZD1222 COVID-19 vaccine. Here immunoSEQ multiplex PCR was the method, and the copy in TCRdb shows in-frame clones only, minus some. The sample contains roughly 150,000 clones, about 93% of which appear only once. Specimen: peripheral blood, collected on day 0 of AZD1222 vaccination. The source of these receptors is an adult in good health.

This sequence joins TRBV10-2 and TRBJ1-1; D is undetermined. CDR3 size: 12 residues. V shed 1 base and J shed 4 bases, with 4 bases lying between them. In germline, CDR1 is WSHSY, CDR2 SAAADI. This CDR3 is CASSEFFTEAFF. Written as DNA, the CDR3 is TGCGCCAGCAGTGAGTTCTTCACTGAAGCTTTCTTT.

The chain has TRBV5-1 and TRBJ1-2; D uncertain. Germline loops: CDR1 SGHRS, CDR2 YFSETQ. V lost 0 bases, J lost 4 bases, and 7 bases lay in between. The CDR3 sequence is 13 residues long. The CDR3, as DNA: TGCGCCAGCAGCTTGGTAACTGGCTATGGCTACACCTTC. Protein product: CASSLVTGYGYTF.

This clone has a single count. The V and J genes are TRBV9 and TRBJ1-1; possibly TRBD1 for D (6 bases). V gave up 2 bases and J gave up 4 bases, with 15 bases separating them. Looked up from germline, CDR1 is SGDLS and CDR2 is YYNGEE. The CDR3 runs 15 residues. The CDR3 sequence: CASSVGARGPTEAFF. CDR3 DNA sequence: TGTGCCAGCAGCGTGGGTGCCAGGGGCCCCACTGAAGCTTTCTTT.

The gene calls are TRBV4-1 and TRBJ1-2; possible D gene TRBD1, 6 bases. The V end lost 1 base, the J end lost 2 bases, and 17 bases lay between the germline ends. The CDR3 consists of 17 residues. CDR1 is MGHRA and CDR2 is YSYEKL in the germline V gene. The CDR3 DNA is TGCGCCAGCAGCCAAGGTCTGGGGGGCCCCAGGAACTATGGCTACACCTTC. Translated, it gives CASSQGLGGPRNYGYTF.

The chain employs TRBV7-2 and TRBJ2-2; D call uncertain. V gave up 6 bases and J gave up 3 bases, with 17 bases separating them. Germline CDR1 and CDR2: SGHTA and FQGNSA. The length of the CDR3 is 16 residues. CDR3 protein: CASRVHDTPHTGELFF. CDR3 DNA: TGTGCCAGCAGGGTGCACGACACGCCTCACACCGGGGAGCTGTTTTTT.

The chain couples TRBV9 to TRBJ2-5, with TRBD2 identical over 14 bases. The CDR3 runs to 16 residues. The V segment lost 4 bases and the J segment 1 base; nucleotides outside the gene matches: 3. The germline V gene has CDR1 SGDLS and CDR2 YYNGEE. CDR3 sequence reads: CASSSGLAGGQETQYF. CDR3 bases: TGTGCCAGCAGCTCCGGACTAGCGGGGGGCCAAGAGACCCAGTACTTC.

In its sample, this clone was seen once. This rearrangement joins TRBV7-2 to TRBJ2-2; D tentatively reads TRBD1 or TRBD2 (5 bases each). Trimming took 5 bases from V and 4 from J, leaving 8 bases between them. This CDR3 contains 13 residues. Germline V gene lookup returns CDR1 SGHTA and CDR2 FQGNSA. The CDR3 here is CASSTRGTGELFF. The CDR3 DNA follows: TGTGCCAGCAGCACTAGGGGCACCGGGGAGCTGTTTTTT.

The chain couples TRBV28 to TRBJ2-5, with TRBD2 matching over 11 bases. Germline values: CDR1 MDHEN, CDR2 SYDVKM. J gave up 3 bases and V 3 bases, and 6 bases lay outside the gene matches. The CDR3 is 16 amino acids. CDR3 protein: CASSFRLAGGKETQYF. DNA of the CDR3: TGTGCCAGCAGTTTTAGGCTAGCGGGAGGTAAAGAGACCCAGTACTTC. The entire variable domain, with the rest obtained from reference TRBV28 and TRBJ2-5, is as follows: DVKVTQSSRYLVKRTGEKVFLECVQDMDHENMFWYRQDPGLGLRLIYFSYDVKMKEKGDIPEGYSVSREKKERFSLILESASTNQTSMYLCASSFRLAGGKETQYFGPGTRLLVL.

The chain couples TRBV11-2 to TRBJ2-5; D remains ambiguous. V lost 5 bases to trimming and J lost 5 bases, with 18 bases between them. The CDR3 totals 15 residues. Germline V gene data show CDR1 as SGHAT and CDR2 as FQNNGV. The CDR3 DNA reads TGTGCCAGCAGCCCGGGTAGGGTGCTAAAGGAGACCCAGTACTTC. It codes for CASSPGRVLKETQYF.

CDR3 sequence: CASSRERGGPGDTQYF. CDR3 sequence (DNA): TGTGCCAGCAGCCGGGAGCGGGGGGGCCCGGGAGATACGCAGTATTTT. The chain is built from TRBV3-1 (or the pseudogene TRBV3-2) and TRBJ2-3, with TRBD2 matching over 10 bases. Germline V gene lookup returns CDR1 LGHDT and CDR2 YNNKEL (reference sequence). V was pared by 4 bases and J by 5 bases, with 9 bases of the junction left unmatched. CDR3 length equals 16 residues.

Here the CDR3 DNA reads TGTGCCAGCAGCGTAACAGGGGGCTCGGGTTCACCCCTCCACTTT. Translation gives CASSVTGGSGSPLHF. The rearrangement uses TRBV7-2 and TRBJ1-6; TRBD1 matches at 9 bases. The CDR3 extends over 15 amino acids. With 5 bases clipped from V and 9 bases from J, the junction kept 8 bases outside the gene matches. Germline V gives CDR1 SGHTA, CDR2 FQGNSA.

The chain combines TRBV4-1 with TRBJ2-3; 7 bases line up with TRBD2. The V and J ends lost 0 bases and 2 bases, in that order; junction bases with no gene match: 11. Germline CDR1 and CDR2: MGHRA and YSYEKL. The CDR3 spans 18 residues. CDR3 residues: CASSQDPPAGSPTDTQYF. Here the CDR3 DNA reads TGCGCCAGCAGCCAAGATCCCCCAGCGGGATCTCCCACAGATACGCAGTATTTT.

The chain employs TRBV18 and TRBJ1-1; D ambiguous. From germline, CDR1 is KGHSH and CDR2 LQKENI. V gave up 0 bases and J gave up 0 bases, with 8 bases separating them. This CDR3 is built from 15 residues. CDR3 DNA: TGTGCCAGCTCACCACCGGGCAGGCTGAACACTGAAGCTTTCTTT. This encodes CASSPPGRLNTEAFF.

This chain uses TRBV3-1 (or the pseudogene TRBV3-2) with TRBJ2-3; D remains ambiguous. This CDR3 spans 16 amino acids. The V end was cut by 0 bases, the J end by 1 base, with 11 bases between. Germline CDR1 is LGHDT and CDR2 is YNNKEL (reference sequence). CDR3 coding DNA: TGTGCCAGCAGCCAAGAAGGCCAACTCGGCACAGATACGCAGTATTTT. Its translation is CASSQEGQLGTDTQYF.

This chain joins TRBV10-3 and TRBJ2-3, with D possibly matching TRBD1 (5 bases). The CDR3 covers 14 residues. Trimming removed 7 bases at V and 5 bases at J, with 16 bases between. Germline CDR1 is ENHRY and CDR2 is SYGVKD. The chain's CDR3 is CAITSRQPIDTQYF. The DNA of the CDR3 is TGTGCCATCACCTCTCGACAGCCTATAGATACGCAGTATTTT.

The chain is built from TRBV11-3 and TRBJ1-2, with D unclear. Germline CDR1 SGHNT, CDR2 YENEEA. This CDR3 comprises 17 residues. V was cut by 1 base and J by 0 bases, with 15 bases left in between. CDR3: CASSLGLREITNYGYTF. Written as DNA, the CDR3 is TGTGCCAGCAGCTTAGGATTGCGGGAGATTACTAACTATGGCTACACCTTC.

This chain connects TRBV4-3 to TRBJ2-7; D is possibly TRBD2 (6 bases). Trimming removed 4 bases from V and 3 bases from J, with 16 bases in between. The CDR3 loop spans 15 amino acids. Germline CDR1 reads LGHNA; CDR2 reads YSLEER. This CDR3 is CASSPSRGLFYEQYF. CDR3 nucleotide sequence: TGCGCCAGCAGCCCTTCCCGGGGACTCTTCTACGAGCAGTACTTC.

The chain has TRBV5-6 and TRBJ2-5; 15 positions match TRBD2. The CDR3 consists of 16 residues. The V gene's germline CDR1 is SGHDT and CDR2 YYEEEE. Trimming at V came to 4 bases and at J to 1 base, leaving 2 bases not matched to a gene. CDR3 DNA sequence: TGTGCCAGCAGCCCGGGACTAGCGGGAGGCCAAGAGACCCAGTACTTC. This encodes CASSPGLAGGQETQYF.

The rearrangement uses TRBV3-1 (or the pseudogene TRBV3-2) and TRBJ1-2; perhaps TRBD1 as D (5 bases). The CDR3 consists of 13 residues. Germline V lookup: CDR1 LGHDT, CDR2 YNNKEL (reference sequence). The ends were cut back, 4 bases at V and 7 bases at J, with 13 bases in the middle. The CDR3 loop is CASSPITRGGYTF. In DNA, the CDR3 is TGTGCCAGCAGCCCTATCACAAGGGGTGGCTACACCTTC.

V is TRBV7-8 and J is TRBJ2-7, with 7 bases that match TRBD1. Germline V gives CDR1 SGHVS, CDR2 FQNEAQ. This CDR3 comprises 15 residues. V gave up 5 bases and J gave up 4 bases; unmatched junction bases: 11. The CDR3 DNA follows: TGTGCCAGCAGCCGACCGGAAAAGGGGGCTTACGAGCAGTACTTC. It encodes CASSRPEKGAYEQYF.

The gene calls are TRBV7-2 and TRBJ2-7, with 8 positions matching TRBD2. Germline CDR1 reads SGHTA; CDR2 reads FQGNSA. The CDR3 has 14 residues. Trimming took 4 bases from V and 4 from J; bases not matched to a gene: 6. CDR3 protein: CASSWGSGSYEQYF. The CDR3 region has the DNA TGTGCCAGCAGCTGGGGGAGCGGGAGTTACGAGCAGTACTTC.

This clone was seen a handful of times. This chain connects TRBV11-2 to TRBJ1-6; D is unresolved. The CDR3 runs to 12 residues. V lost 0 bases to trimming and J lost 10 bases, with 4 bases between them. Germline lookup yields CDR1 SGHAT and CDR2 FQNNGV. The CDR3 loop is CASSLEHSPLHF. As DNA, the CDR3 is TGTGCCAGCAGCTTAGAGCACTCACCCCTCCACTTT.

The chain links TRBV27 to TRBJ2-3; maybe TRBD2 (5 bases). Trimming shortened V by 7 bases and J by 2 bases, and 13 bases separated the two germline ends. The CDR3 runs to 14 residues. Germline V gene lookup returns CDR1 MNHEY and CDR2 SMNVEV (reference sequence). DNA for the CDR3: TGTGCCAGCAAGGTGAGCGGCAACACAGATACGCAGTATTTT. Translated: CASKVSGNTDTQYF.

This chain joins TRBV6-5 and TRBJ2-7; the match to TRBD2 covers 11 bases. CDR3 length: 14 residues. The germline CDR1 and CDR2 sequences are MNHEY and SVGAGI. With 5 bases clipped from V and 1 base from J, the junction kept 1 base outside the gene matches. CDR3 bases: TGTGCCAGCAGTCGGACTAGCGGGTCCTACGAGCAGTACTTC. Encoded protein: CASSRTSGSYEQYF.

The chain carries TRBV12-3 or TRBV12-4 and TRBJ2-7; D not resolved. The germline V and J ends were trimmed by 3 bases and 4 bases, with 7 bases remaining between them. The CDR3 spans 12 residues. The CDR3 spells CASSFRVYEQYF. In DNA form, the CDR3 reads TGTGCCAGCAGTTTTAGGGTTTACGAGCAGTACTTC.

This chain links TRBV5-4 with TRBJ2-3; 11 bases align to TRBD1. This CDR3 has 15 residues. The J segment lost 6 bases and the V segment lost 1 base, leaving 4 bases of the junction unmatched. Germline CDR1 and CDR2: SGHNT and YYREEE (reference sequence). The CDR3 region has the DNA TGTGCCAGCAGCTTGTTGGACAGGGGGCGCGATACGCAGTATTTT. It is translated as CASSLLDRGRDTQYF.

In DNA form, the CDR3 reads TGCAGCGTTTCGACTAGCGGGGTTAACACCGGGGAGCTGTTTTTT. Translation gives CSVSTSGVNTGELFF. The chain employs TRBV29-1 and TRBJ2-2; 11 bases are shared with TRBD2. Germline CDR1 and CDR2: SQVTM and ANQGSEA. Trimming removed 5 bases from V and 2 bases from J; junction bases left unmatched: 4. This CDR3 contains 15 residues.

This chain uses TRBV4-1 with TRBJ1-1, with a possible D match to TRBD1 (5 bases). This CDR3 spans 17 amino acids. V was shortened by 1 base and J by 7 bases, with 22 bases between the two germline ends. Germline V gives CDR1 MGHRA, CDR2 YSYEKL. CDR3 protein: CASSQGILRGLAGEAFF. DNA for the CDR3: TGCGCCAGCAGCCAAGGGATTTTGAGGGGACTAGCGGGTGAAGCTTTCTTT.

This clone has more than one count but fewer than ten. The chain uses TRBV4-2 and TRBJ2-7, with TRBD2 identical over 8 bases. V dropped 0 bases and J dropped 1; count of bases not matched to a gene: 8. The CDR3 loop spans 17 amino acids. From germline, CDR1 is LGHNA and CDR2 YNFKEQ. CDR3 nucleotide sequence: TGTGCCAGCAGCCAAGATGTTCAAGCGGGAGTTTCCTACGAGCAGTACTTC. It translates to CASSQDVQAGVSYEQYF.

The genes are TRBV18 and TRBJ1-1; no clear D. Germline CDR1 KGHSH, CDR2 LQKENI. Between the trimmed V and J ends, which lost 3 bases and 1 base, there was a span of 9 bases. The CDR3 extends over 14 amino acids. The CDR3 reads CASSPGQPNTEAFF. The CDR3 DNA reads as TGTGCCAGCTCACCGGGCCAGCCGAACACTGAAGCTTTCTTT.

This chain links TRBV6-1 with TRBJ2-5; 7 positions match TRBD1. The CDR3 is 16 residues long. Per germline, CDR1 MNHNS and CDR2 SASEGT. V lost 6 bases and J lost 4; bases outside the gene matches: 14. As DNA, the CDR3 is TGTGCCAGCAGCGAAAGAGCCAGGGGGAATGGAGAGACCCAGTACTTC. Residues: CASSERARGNGETQYF.

The chain employs TRBV18 and TRBJ1-1, with TRBD1 matching 10 bases. The junction had 10 bases not matched to a gene; V was cut back by 3 bases and J by 0 bases. The CDR3 is 18 amino acids. The germline CDR1 and CDR2 sequences are KGHSH and LQKENI. In DNA form, the CDR3 reads TGTGCCAGCTCACCGAACCCGGGACAGGGGAGTTTGAACACTGAAGCTTTCTTT. Translation gives CASSPNPGQGSLNTEAFF.